This passage covers 7 T cell receptor beta chains from one sample sequenced in a study of PD-1 blockade in classical Hodgkin lymphoma. Time point: cycle 4 day 1 (C4D1), after 5 to 7 weeks of nivolumab. The patients all showed relapse after autologous stem cell transplantation, while their brentuximab vedotin exposure varied. Sequencing was performed with immunoSEQ multiplex PCR; in TCRdb, only in-frame clones are kept and a portion is missing. The sample includes 50,000 or so clones, around nine tenths of them seen just once. The input for sequencing was peripheral blood mononuclear cells (PBMCs), taken before the fourth cycle of nivolumab. The receptor set was obtained from a human donor with classical Hodgkin lymphoma.

The chain is built from TRBV5-1 and TRBJ1-5; D possibly corresponds to TRBD1 (5 bases). Germline-derived CDR1 and CDR2 are SGHRS and YFSETQ. The CDR3 has 14 residues. Trimming removed 2 bases at V and 2 bases at J, with 8 bases between. This chain's CDR3 is CASSFGAGNQPQHF. DNA of the CDR3: TGCGCCAGCAGCTTCGGGGCGGGCAATCAGCCCCAGCATTTT.

The chain links TRBV25-1 to TRBJ1-2; D call uncertain. Germline assignment: CDR1 MGHDK and CDR2 SYGVNS. Deletions cut 0 bases from V and 6 bases from J, with 8 bases between. This CDR3 is built from 13 residues. CDR3 DNA sequence: TGTGCCAGCAGTGAATATGTAGGACATGGCTACACCTTC. Protein: CASSEYVGHGYTF.

CDR3 sequence: CASSLSGQGYGYTF. The CDR3 DNA is TGTGCCAGCAGTTTATCGGGTCAGGGCTATGGCTACACCTTC. This sequence joins TRBV28 and TRBJ1-2; D is perhaps TRBD1 (5 bases). The CDR3 length is 14 residues. Germline assignment: CDR1 MDHEN and CDR2 SYDVKM. Trimming stripped 1 base from V and 4 bases from J, with 10 bases between.

V gene TRBV6-1 combines with J gene TRBJ2-1; unclear D gene. CDR1 is MNHNS, CDR2 SASEGT, per germline. This CDR3 is 13 amino acids long. Trimming removed 7 bases from V and 5 bases from J, with 12 bases in between. This chain's CDR3 is CASTEGANNEQFF. The CDR3 DNA sequence: TGTGCCAGCACCGAAGGAGCTAACAATGAGCAGTTCTTC.

In the case of this clone: A much bigger clone sits one base away, suggesting this may be a read error. The chain carries TRBV9 and TRBJ1-5, with D hard to call. The germline V gene encodes CDR1 SGDLS and CDR2 YYNGEE. V lost 0 bases and J lost 4, with 5 bases in between. The CDR3 totals 13 residues. As DNA, the CDR3 is TGTGCCAGCAGCGTAGGCGTGAATCAGCCCCAGCATTTT. Protein: CASSVGVNQPQHF.

Worth noting for this clone: An end of the junction does not agree with germline; a read error may underlie this. This rearrangement joins TRBV18 to TRBJ2-7; no clear D gene. This CDR3 has 14 amino acids. The germline V gene has CDR1 KGHSH and CDR2 LQKENI. In DNA, the CDR3 is TGTGCCAGCCCACCACCTTACGACTCCTACGGGCAGTACTTC. Translation: CASPPPYDSYGQYF.

This sequence joins TRBV2 and TRBJ2-7; 8 bases line up with TRBD1. Germline assignment: CDR1 SNHLY and CDR2 FYNNEI. This CDR3 has 14 residues. V lost 4 bases to trimming and J lost 7 bases; unmatched junction nucleotides: 9. CDR3 region: CASSVGQGAGEQYF. The CDR3 DNA reads as TGTGCCAGCAGTGTGGGTCAGGGGGCAGGTGAGCAGTACTTC.